This record concerns one T cell receptor beta chain sequence. Its specificity is unknown. The record originates from a study of tumor and adjacent non-tumor tissue in lung cancer. Notes on the study in general: Top 100 clones took a larger repertoire share in normal lung. TCR diversity was significantly greater in tumor than normal lung tissue.

The template was RNA from unsorted bulk tissue. The normal lung tissue was taken more than 3 cm from the tumor edge. A modified ARM-PCR protocol with three rounds of nested PCR amplified TCRbeta. TCRdb independently ran MiXCR on the multiplex PCR reads; one entry per CDR3 protein. The sample lists fewer than 55,000 distinct CDR3 sequences; roughly 60% were seen once. The sequence was obtained from a woman aged 40 to 50 with non-small cell lung cancer. Sequences were obtained from distant non-tumor lung tissue.

The CDR3 DNA reads TGTGCCAGCAGCAATGTGCAAGCTCAAGGAGCTTTCTTT. Its protein product is CASSNVQAQGAFF. The chain links TRBV6-5 to TRBJ1-1; D uncertain. The V end was cut by 6 bases, the J end by 10 bases, with 18 bases between. CDR1 is MNHEY, CDR2 SVGAGI, per germline. The CDR3 totals 13 residues.